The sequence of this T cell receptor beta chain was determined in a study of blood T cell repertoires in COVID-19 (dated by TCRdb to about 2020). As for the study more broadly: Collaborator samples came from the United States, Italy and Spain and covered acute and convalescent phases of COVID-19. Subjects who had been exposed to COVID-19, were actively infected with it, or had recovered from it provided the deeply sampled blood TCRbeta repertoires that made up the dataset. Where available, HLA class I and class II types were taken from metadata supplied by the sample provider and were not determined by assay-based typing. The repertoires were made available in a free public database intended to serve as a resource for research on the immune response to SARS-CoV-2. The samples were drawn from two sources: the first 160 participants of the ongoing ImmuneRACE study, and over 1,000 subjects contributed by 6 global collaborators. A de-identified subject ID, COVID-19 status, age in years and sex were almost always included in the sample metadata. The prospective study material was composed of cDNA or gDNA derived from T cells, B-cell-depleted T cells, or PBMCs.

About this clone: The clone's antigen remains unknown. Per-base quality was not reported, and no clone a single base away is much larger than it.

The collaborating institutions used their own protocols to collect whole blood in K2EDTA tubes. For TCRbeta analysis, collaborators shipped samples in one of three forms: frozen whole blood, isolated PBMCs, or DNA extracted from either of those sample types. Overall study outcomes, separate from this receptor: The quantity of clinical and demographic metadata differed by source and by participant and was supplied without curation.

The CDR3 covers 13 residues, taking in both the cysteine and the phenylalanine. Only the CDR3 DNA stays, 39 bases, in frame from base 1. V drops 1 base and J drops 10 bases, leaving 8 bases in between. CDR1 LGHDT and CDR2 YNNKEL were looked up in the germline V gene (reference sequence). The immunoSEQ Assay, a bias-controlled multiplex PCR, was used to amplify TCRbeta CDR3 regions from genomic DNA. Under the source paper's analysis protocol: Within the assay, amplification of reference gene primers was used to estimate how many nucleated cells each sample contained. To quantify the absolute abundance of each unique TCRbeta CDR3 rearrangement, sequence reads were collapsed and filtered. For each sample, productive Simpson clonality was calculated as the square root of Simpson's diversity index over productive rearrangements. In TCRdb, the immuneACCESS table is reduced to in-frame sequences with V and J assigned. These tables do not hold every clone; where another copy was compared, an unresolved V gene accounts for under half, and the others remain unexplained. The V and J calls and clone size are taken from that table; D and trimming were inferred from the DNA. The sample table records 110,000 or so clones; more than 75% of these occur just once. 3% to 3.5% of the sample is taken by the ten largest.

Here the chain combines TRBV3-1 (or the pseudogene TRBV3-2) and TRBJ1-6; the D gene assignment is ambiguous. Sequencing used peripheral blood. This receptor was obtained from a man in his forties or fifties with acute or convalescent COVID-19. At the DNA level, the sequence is TGTGCCAGCAGCCAAGCCGGGGTATCACCCCTCCACTTT. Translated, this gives CASSQAGVSPLHF.